These 32 T cell receptor beta chains came from one sample sequenced in a study of Graves' ophthalmopathy and Graves' hyperthyroidism. TCR beta CDR3 regions were amplified from RNA transcripts. Investigators did first-round RT-PCR with HTBI primers, then second-round multiplex PCR. Each CDR3 protein gets one entry after TCRdb re-called the multiplex PCR reads with MiXCR. This repertoire shows 400,000 or so distinct CDR3 sequences, roughly 15% found once; its top ten account for 2.4%. Sequenced sample: peripheral blood. These receptors originate from an adult woman with stable Graves' hyperthyroidism.

This clonotype came up many times. The rearrangement joins TRBV28 to TRBJ2-7; D gene uncertain. Trimming cost V 5 bases and J 7 bases, with 12 bases left between them. Per the germline V gene, CDR1 is MDHEN and CDR2 is SYDVKM. The CDR3 runs to 12 residues. Here the CDR3 DNA reads TGTGCCAGCAGTCGTTACTATAGTGAGCAGTACTTC. Translated, it gives CASSRYYSEQYF.

Many counts were recorded for this clonotype. The chain couples TRBV2 to TRBJ1-5, with D perhaps matching TRBD1 (5 bases). V lost 1 base and J lost 0, with 16 bases in between. The germline V gene encodes CDR1 SNHLY and CDR2 FYNNEI. This CDR3 contains 18 residues. Written as DNA, the CDR3 is TGTGCCAGCAGTGAAGAGCGGGGGGGACGGAATAGCAATCAGCCCCAGCATTTT. It encodes CASSEERGGRNSNQPQHF.

In this sample, this clonotype turned up a few times. The chain employs TRBV20-1 and TRBJ2-5, with TRBD1 matching 8 bases. Germline V lookup: CDR1 DFQATT, CDR2 SNEGSKA (reference sequence). V gave up 5 bases and J gave up 5 bases; unmatched junction bases: 10. CDR3 length: 14 amino acids. The CDR3 reads CSARSQGARETQYF. The CDR3 DNA sequence: TGCAGTGCTCGCAGTCAGGGGGCCCGGGAGACCCAGTACTTC.

This clonotype has a count of ten or more. V and J are TRBV25-1 and TRBJ2-7; 10 bases align to TRBD2. J was trimmed by 4 bases and V by 6 bases; bases with no gene match: 12. There are 16 residues in the CDR3. The germline CDR1 and CDR2 sequences are MGHDK and SYGVNS. CDR3 region: CASSQTVAGGTYEQYF. In DNA form, the CDR3 reads TGTGCCAGCAGCCAAACCGTAGCGGGAGGTACGTACGAGCAGTACTTC.

The J gene is TRBJ1-1, the V gene TRBV6-5, with D possibly TRBD1 on 5 matching bases. This CDR3 contains 15 residues. The V gene lost 2 bases and the J gene lost 4 bases, with 14 bases spanning the gap. Germline V gene sequence: CDR1 MNHEY, CDR2 SVGAGI. The CDR3 DNA sequence: TGTGCCAGCAGTTACAGGGACGGGAGGGGCACTGAAGCTTTCTTT. Its translation: CASSYRDGRGTEAFF.

On this clonotype itself: A junction end diverges from the germline sequence, so it may reflect a read error. The chain joins TRBV6-1 to TRBJ1-5, with 12 nucleotides matching TRBD1. Germline loops: CDR1 MNHNS, CDR2 SASEGT. The CDR3 has 15 residues. The CDR3 loop is CASRSPGQGALGLDF. CDR3 in DNA: TGTGCCAGCAGATCTCCGGGACAGGGGGCGTTAGGGCTGGATTTT.

This clonotype was detected ten times or more. The chain has TRBV30 and TRBJ1-2; D is unclear. CDR3 length: 12 amino acids. Trimming took off 3 bases at V and 4 bases at J, with 9 bases between the two ends. Per the germline V gene, CDR1 is GTSNPN and CDR2 is SVGIG (reference sequence). The CDR3 spells CAWRTRIYGYTF. DNA of the CDR3: TGTGCCTGGAGGACGAGGATCTATGGCTACACCTTC.

The table lists this clonotype with many counts. The chain combines TRBV30 with TRBJ1-5; D is possibly TRBD1 (6 bases). This CDR3 has 11 residues. CDR1 GTSNPN and CDR2 SVGIG come from the germline V gene (reference sequence). DNA for the CDR3: TGTGCTTGGGGGCGGGAACAGCCCCAGCATTTT. It specifies CAWGREQPQHF.

This clonotype was recorded at least ten times. The chain has TRBV7-2 and TRBJ1-5; a weak D match, TRBD1 (5 bases). Trimming removed 2 bases from V and 7 bases from J, with 18 bases in between. Germline CDR1 SGHTA, CDR2 FQGNSA. The CDR3 covers 16 residues. DNA of the CDR3: TGTGCCAGCAGCTTAACAGGCAGGGAAGGGTGGCAGCCCCAGCATTTT. This translates into CASSLTGREGWQPQHF.

This clonotype was counted many times. The CDR3 nucleotides are TGTGCCATCAGTGAAGGGCAGGGAGAGACCCAGTACTTC. It yields the protein CAISEGQGETQYF. The V and J genes are TRBV10-3 and TRBJ2-5, with D possibly being TRBD1 (5 bases). The ends were cut back, 3 bases at V and 4 bases at J, with 9 bases in the middle. Germline values: CDR1 ENHRY, CDR2 SYGVKD. This CDR3 is 13 amino acids long.

There are many counts of this clonotype. The chain combines TRBV7-6 with TRBJ2-7, with D perhaps matching TRBD1 or TRBD2 (6 bases each). Per germline, CDR1 SGHVS and CDR2 FNYEAQ. The CDR3 has 18 amino acids. The V gene lost 3 bases and the J gene lost 3 bases, with 24 bases spanning the gap. CDR3 DNA: TGTGCCAGCAGCTTTATGCGTGGGGGGCGGGGTTCTCACTACGAGCAGTACTTC. It codes for CASSFMRGGRGSHYEQYF.

In this sample, this clonotype turned up many times. The chain carries TRBV29-1 and TRBJ1-5; TRBD1 agrees at 8 bases. From germline, CDR1 is SQVTM and CDR2 ANQGSEA. The CDR3 totals 13 residues. V gave up 6 bases and J gave up 4 bases; unmatched junction bases: 5. In nucleotides, the CDR3 is TGCAGCGTCGCGGGACAGGAAAATCAGCCCCAGCATTTT. It codes for CSVAGQENQPQHF.

This clonotype was seen many times. V gene TRBV30 combines with J gene TRBJ1-2; D remains ambiguous. This CDR3 is built from 10 residues. The V end lost 2 bases, the J end lost 5 bases, and 3 bases lay between the germline ends. Germline CDR1 is GTSNPN and CDR2 is SVGIG (reference sequence). CDR3 amino acids: CAWSPYGYTF. In DNA, the CDR3 is TGTGCCTGGAGTCCATATGGCTACACCTTC.

The sample holds a few counts of this clonotype. The CDR3 reads CASSQFEVREGPANTGELFF. CDR3 in DNA: TGCGCCAGCAGCCAATTTGAGGTGCGGGAGGGCCCGGCGAACACCGGGGAGCTGTTTTTT. The V call is TRBV4-1, the J call TRBJ2-2, with TRBD2 matching 9 bases. Unmatched junction bases numbered 13, after V lost 2 bases and J lost 0 bases. The germline V gene encodes CDR1 MGHRA and CDR2 YSYEKL. The CDR3 length is 20 residues.

At least ten counts were recorded for this clonotype. The rearrangement joins TRBV12-3 or TRBV12-4 to TRBJ1-1; the D gene is possibly TRBD1 (6 bases). The CDR3 runs 13 residues. With 2 bases removed from V and 6 bases from J, the gap between germline ends came to 10 bases. CDR3 protein: CASSLQGWSEAFF. CDR3 sequence (DNA): TGTGCCAGCAGTTTACAGGGGTGGTCTGAAGCTTTCTTT.

V and J are TRBV19 and TRBJ1-5, with 7 bases matching TRBD1. Germline V gene lookup returns CDR1 LNHDA and CDR2 SQIVND (reference sequence). The CDR3 runs 15 residues. J gave up 5 bases and V 5 bases, and 9 bases lay outside the gene matches. CDR3: CASSFRTGPDQPQHF. CDR3 sequence (DNA): TGTGCCAGTAGTTTCCGGACAGGACCGGATCAGCCCCAGCATTTT.

This clonotype occurred a few times. The rearrangement links TRBV5-1 to TRBJ2-7; D perhaps matches TRBD2 (5 bases). Germline CDR1 is SGHRS and CDR2 is YFSETQ. V lost 3 bases and J 0 bases, leaving 19 bases between the germline ends. The CDR3 loop spans 17 amino acids. The CDR3 DNA sequence: TGCGCCAGCAGCTCCTACCACATACTCCGGGACTCCTACGAGCAGTACTTC. It translates to CASSSYHILRDSYEQYF.

V is TRBV12-3 or TRBV12-4 and J is TRBJ1-2, with TRBD1 identical over 9 bases. V shed 6 bases and J 0 bases; nucleotides not matched to a gene: 11. The CDR3 runs 17 residues. The CDR3 here is CASRDGTGRETNYGYTF. The CDR3 nucleotides read TGTGCCAGCAGGGACGGGACAGGGAGGGAGACTAACTATGGCTACACCTTC.

The V call is TRBV11-1, the J call TRBJ2-2; the match to TRBD1 covers 8 bases. CDR3 length: 16 residues. J gave up 5 bases and V 4 bases, and 9 bases lay outside the gene matches. Germline assignment: CDR1 SGHAT and CDR2 FQDESV (reference sequence). CDR3 DNA: TGTGCCAGCAGCTCAAGACAGGGGTTCCCAACCGGGGAGCTGTTTTTT. It is translated as CASSSRQGFPTGELFF.

This clonotype was counted between two and nine times. The rearrangement links TRBV6-1 to TRBJ2-2, with D maybe TRBD2 (5 bases). CDR1 and CDR2 from the germline V gene are MNHNS and SASEGT. This CDR3 region has 13 residues. V dropped 10 bases and J dropped 4 bases, with 13 bases sitting between them. CDR3 protein: CATNIRGTGELFF. CDR3 nucleotides: TGTGCCACTAATATCCGGGGCACCGGGGAGCTGTTTTTT.

This clonotype was seen a handful of times. The V and J genes are TRBV5-1 and TRBJ2-7; D remains ambiguous. Trimming took off 4 bases at V and 2 bases at J, with 13 bases between the two ends. This CDR3 is 14 amino acids long. Per the germline V gene, CDR1 is SGHRS and CDR2 is YFSETQ. The CDR3 sequence is CASSLGKLPYEQYF. The DNA for the CDR3 is TGCGCCAGCAGCCTGGGGAAACTCCCCTACGAGCAGTACTTC.

The chain employs TRBV10-1 and TRBJ2-2; D not resolved. The V gene's germline CDR1 is WNHNN and CDR2 SYGVQD (reference sequence). V lost 7 bases to trimming and J lost 1 base, with 4 bases between them. The CDR3 contains 12 residues. CDR3 bases: TGCGCCAGCACGGGGAACACCGGGGAGCTGTTTTTT. Protein: CASTGNTGELFF.

In this sample, this clonotype turned up many times. This rearrangement joins TRBV6-5 to TRBJ1-1; 7 nucleotides agree with TRBD1. This CDR3 is built from 14 residues. Per germline, CDR1 MNHEY and CDR2 SVGAGI. Trimming removed 2 bases from V and 1 base from J; junction bases left unmatched: 1. CDR3 nucleotide sequence: TGTGCCAGCAGTTACGACAGGGCGAACACTGAAGCTTTCTTT. Protein: CASSYDRANTEAFF.

The table lists this clonotype with many counts. The chain has TRBV19 and TRBJ2-6; D is perhaps TRBD1 or TRBD2 (5 bases each). This CDR3 comprises 19 residues. V lost 5 bases and J lost 0, with 20 bases in between. The V gene's germline CDR1 is LNHDA and CDR2 SQIVND (reference sequence). CDR3 sequence: CASSLRAGTSDSGANVLTF. The CDR3 DNA follows: TGTGCCAGTAGTCTTCGGGCAGGGACGTCAGACTCTGGGGCCAACGTCCTGACTTTC.

The chain links TRBV19 to TRBJ2-6, with TRBD1 identical over 9 bases. Germline lookup yields CDR1 LNHDA and CDR2 SQIVND (reference sequence). CDR3 length: 17 amino acids. V lost 5 bases, J lost 1 base, and 6 bases stayed unmatched. For the CDR3, the DNA is TGTGCCAGTAGTGATCCGGACAGGGGTTCTGGGGCCAACGTCCTGACTTTC. This gives the protein CASSDPDRGSGANVLTF.

This clonotype was counted ten times or more. The genes are TRBV7-2 and TRBJ2-5, with 11 nucleotides matching TRBD2. CDR1 and CDR2 (germline): SGHTA, FQGNSA. J lost 4 bases, V lost 6 bases, and 4 bases had no gene match. CDR3 length: 14 residues. The chain's CDR3 is CASRLGLAAETQYF. The CDR3 DNA reads TGTGCCAGCAGATTGGGACTAGCGGCAGAGACCCAGTACTTC.

This clonotype showed up many times. This CDR3 reads CASSYSGTGQETQYF. Written as DNA, the CDR3 is TGTGCCAGCAGTTACTCGGGGACAGGGCAAGAGACCCAGTACTTC. This chain links TRBV6-5 with TRBJ2-5; 9 positions match TRBD1. V shed 0 bases, J shed 2 bases, and the junction held 1 base outside the gene matches. CDR1 is MNHEY and CDR2 is SVGAGI in the germline V gene. This CDR3 is 15 amino acids long.

This clonotype was recorded many times. V usage is TRBV12-3 or TRBV12-4 and J usage is TRBJ2-7; D gene ambiguous. The ends were cut back, 5 bases at V and 7 bases at J, with 15 bases in the middle. The CDR3 runs 13 residues. CDR3 DNA sequence: TGTGCCAGCAGTCATGGCCCGCTGGGGGAGCAGTACTTC. Translated, it gives CASSHGPLGEQYF.

This clonotype has a count of ten or more. V usage is TRBV2 and J usage is TRBJ1-1, with a tentative D call TRBD1 (5 bases). The germline gives CDR1 SNHLY, CDR2 FYNNEI. This CDR3 is 17 amino acids long. The V end was cut by 4 bases, the J end by 4 bases, with 22 bases between. CDR3 bases: TGTGCCAGCAGTGCCGAACAACTTTACCAGGGAGGCACTGAAGCTTTCTTT. Amino acids: CASSAEQLYQGGTEAFF.

This clonotype was observed at least ten times. J is TRBJ1-1 and V is TRBV12-3 or TRBV12-4, with TRBD1 as a possible D gene (5 bases). Trimming took off 5 bases at V and 1 base at J, with 20 bases between the two ends. CDR3 length: 17 amino acids. The CDR3 nucleotides are TGTGCCAGCAGTCCCTTCGGAAGGGGACCTCAGAACACTGAAGCTTTCTTT. The encoded protein is CASSPFGRGPQNTEAFF.

The rearrangement joins TRBV6-1 to TRBJ2-7; perhaps TRBD1 as D (6 bases). V was shortened by 6 bases and J by 3 bases, with 18 bases between the two germline ends. The germline gives CDR1 MNHNS, CDR2 SASEGT. The CDR3 contains 15 residues. The CDR3 nucleotides read TGTGCCAGCAGCGGAACCGGGACAAGGGGCTACGAGCAGTACTTC. This encodes CASSGTGTRGYEQYF.

This clonotype was detected many times. The gene calls are TRBV6-2 or TRBV6-3 and TRBJ1-1; 7 bases match TRBD1. This CDR3 spans 13 amino acids. J gave up 1 base and V 6 bases, and 2 bases lay outside the gene matches. Germline V gene sequence: CDR1 MNHEY, CDR2 SVGEGT. The CDR3, as DNA: TGTGCCAGCAGATGGGACAGGAACACTGAAGCTTTCTTT. This codes for CASRWDRNTEAFF.